The clone carrying this TCR beta chain was observed many times. Its antigen is as yet unknown. For TCRbeta, the library was prepared with unique molecular identifiers. TCRdb reprocessed the PCR reads with MiXCR, giving one entry per CDR3 protein. This table has about 15,000 distinct CDR3 sequences, 7.7% appearing once. This entry comes from a study of T-cell reconstitution after alpha-beta-depleted transplantation in children. Study-level points and caveats: One year after transplant, T-cell counts and diversity came mostly from newly produced T cells.

V lost 0 bases, J lost 2 bases, and 5 bases stayed unmatched. The CDR3 is made up of 17 amino acids. CDR1 and CDR2 from the germline V gene are WNHNN and SYGVQD (reference sequence). The specimen was PBMCs, mostly from graft donor cells, collected 60 days after TCRalphabeta/CD19-depleted stem cell transplant. This chain uses TRBV10-1 with TRBJ2-3; 10 bases match TRBD2. This clonotype was obtained from a boy under three years old who had a stem cell transplant for Wiskott-Aldrich syndrome, so the T cells may come from the graft donor. The CDR3 protein is CASSESSGGILTDTQYF. The DNA for the CDR3 is TGCGCCAGCAGTGAGTCTAGCGGGGGGATTCTCACAGATACGCAGTATTTT.